This record covers a single T cell receptor beta chain. Its antigen remains unidentified. This sample was taken from a study of cytotoxic CD8 clonotypes in ibrutinib-treated CLL. Across the study: The patients, under 13 relapsed/refractory and 15 treatment-naive, included 17 who were IGHV unmutated. Study outcomes and limitations: Baseline clonality, higher than in age-matched healthy donors, tracked circulating CD8+ T-cell counts.

A 1 in 200,000 to 1 in 1 million T cell depth was the sequencing target. TCRdb keeps only in-frame clones here, not all; method: immunoSEQ multiplex PCR. The table records 100,000 to 150,000 clones, 70% to 90% of them present only once. The CDR3 length is 15 residues. Germline CDR1 LNHNV, CDR2 YYDKDF (reference sequence). Losses at the gene ends were 1 base for V and 8 bases for J; bases not matched to a gene: 5. This sequence was found in a human donor with chronic lymphocytic leukemia. The chain joins TRBV15 to TRBJ2-1; 10 positions agree with TRBD1. The sequenced sample was PBMCs, obtained after 24 months of ibrutinib treatment. CDR3 amino acids: CATSRAGTGVYEQFF. The CDR3, as DNA: TGTGCCACCAGCAGAGCAGGGACAGGGGTCTATGAGCAGTTCTTC.